Following are 6 T cell receptor beta chains from one sample sequenced in a study of control samples from healthy donors and cancer patients. The repertoire was sequenced with immunoSEQ multiplex PCR; TCRdb's copy has only in-frame clones and lacks some. The table includes roughly 100,000 clones, roughly 90% detected once. Sequencing was carried out using PBMCs. The receptors were sampled from a man in his sixties with lung cancer.

V and J are TRBV6-5 and TRBJ2-1, with TRBD1 matching 7 bases. CDR1 is MNHEY and CDR2 is SVGAGI in the germline V gene. CDR3 length: 14 residues. J was trimmed by 2 bases and V by 8 bases; bases with no gene match: 6. CDR3 DNA: TGTGCCAGCCGAGACAGGGCAACCTACAATGAGCAGTTCTTC. It encodes CASRDRATYNEQFF.

V is TRBV5-1 and J is TRBJ2-3; D gene uncertain. Per germline, CDR1 SGHRS and CDR2 YFSETQ. The CDR3 extends over 14 amino acids. Trimming cost V 0 bases and J 2 bases, with 7 bases left between them. The CDR3, as DNA: TGCGCCAGCAGCTTGGGGGTTAACACAGATACGCAGTATTTT. Translating gives CASSLGVNTDTQYF.

The genes are TRBV3-1 (or the pseudogene TRBV3-2) and TRBJ1-1; weak D call: TRBD1 (6 bases). Germline CDR1 reads LGHDT; CDR2 reads YNNKEL (reference sequence). V lost 2 bases to trimming and J lost 10 bases, with 11 bases between them. This CDR3 contains 12 residues. The CDR3 DNA is TGTGCCAGCAGCCAAAACGCCAGGGGAGCTTTCTTT. Its protein product is CASSQNARGAFF.

The chain recombines TRBV30 with TRBJ1-2, with TRBD1 as a possible D gene (5 bases). The CDR3 is 11 amino acids. The V end was cut by 5 bases, the J end by 4 bases, with 8 bases between. From germline, CDR1 is GTSNPN and CDR2 SVGIG (reference sequence). DNA for the CDR3: TGTGCCTGGGGGGGGACCTATGGCTACACCTTC. Translation: CAWGGTYGYTF.

The gene calls are TRBV14 and TRBJ2-5; D gene uncertain. V was pared by 4 bases and J by 2 bases, with 8 bases between. Germline-derived CDR1 and CDR2 are SGHDN and FVKESK. CDR3 length equals 13 residues. In nucleotides, the CDR3 is TGTGCCAGCAGCCGAGCCAGACAAGAGACCCAGTACTTC. This sequence encodes CASSRARQETQYF.

The gene calls are TRBV7-3 and TRBJ2-2, with D tentatively TRBD1 or TRBD2 (6 bases each). V was trimmed by 0 bases and J by 7 bases, leaving 12 bases between them. In germline, CDR1 is SGHTA, CDR2 FQGTGA. There are 15 residues in the CDR3. CDR3 DNA: TGTGCCAGCAGCTTAACCGGGGGCGTCAGCGGGGAGCTGTTTTTT. Translated, it gives CASSLTGGVSGELFF.